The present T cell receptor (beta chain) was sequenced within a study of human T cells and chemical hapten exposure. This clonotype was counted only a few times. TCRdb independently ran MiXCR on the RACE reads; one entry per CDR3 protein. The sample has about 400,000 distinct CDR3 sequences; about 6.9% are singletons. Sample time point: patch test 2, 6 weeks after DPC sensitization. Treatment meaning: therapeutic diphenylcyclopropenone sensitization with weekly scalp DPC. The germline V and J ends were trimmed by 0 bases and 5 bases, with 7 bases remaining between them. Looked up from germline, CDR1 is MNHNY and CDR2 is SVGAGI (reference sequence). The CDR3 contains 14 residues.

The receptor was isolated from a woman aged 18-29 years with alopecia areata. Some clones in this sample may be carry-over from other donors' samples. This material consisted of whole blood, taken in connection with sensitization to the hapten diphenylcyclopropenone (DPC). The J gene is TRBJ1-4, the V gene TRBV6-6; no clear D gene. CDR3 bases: TGTGCCAGCAGTTACTCGTACGGAAATGAAAAACTGTTTTTT. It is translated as CASSYSYGNEKLFF.